A single sample is the source of the 32 T cell receptor beta chains below, sequenced in a study of CD8+ T cells in alopecia areata. Investigators isolated RNA and reverse transcribed it into cDNA to act as the sequencing template. Libraries were prepared by immunoSEQ multiplex PCR; TCRdb keeps only in-frame clonotypes and omits some of them. The sample includes about 120,000 clones, less than 60% seen only once; the top ten take under 3.5%. Noted treatment: oral pan-JAK inhibitor, 5-10 mg twice daily. The source was CD4+ T cells sorted from blood, collected at week 24, from a patient treated with tofacitinib. The receptor set was obtained from a human donor with alopecia areata.

This clone has just a few counts. CDR3 in DNA: TGCAGCGTTGAAGATCTACAGGGGAGTACTGAAGCTTTCTTT. It specifies CSVEDLQGSTEAFF. The chain recombines TRBV29-1 with TRBJ1-1; 7 positions agree with TRBD1. The trim removed 0 bases at V and 5 bases at J, leaving 6 bases unmatched. CDR1 is SQVTM and CDR2 is ANQGSEA in the germline V gene. CDR3 length: 14 residues.

This clone has just a few counts. The chain is built from TRBV4-3 and TRBJ2-7; D is possibly TRBD1 (6 bases). The CDR3 length is 15 residues. CDR1 and CDR2 (germline): LGHNA, YSLEER. With 1 base removed from V and 2 bases from J, the gap between germline ends came to 12 bases. The CDR3 sequence: CASSQGFGTPYEQYF. The CDR3 nucleotides read TGCGCCAGCAGCCAAGGGTTCGGGACACCCTACGAGCAGTACTTC.

This chain links TRBV7-2 with TRBJ1-5, with 8 bases lining up with TRBD1. V was clipped by 5 bases and J by 7 bases; unmatched bases: 4. The germline V gene has CDR1 SGHTA and CDR2 FQGNSA. This CDR3 comprises 13 residues. CDR3 nucleotide sequence: TGTGCCAGCAGCCTACAGGGGGACCAGCCCCAGCATTTT. The encoded protein is CASSLQGDQPQHF.

This CDR3 reads CASSSFDRGLSNQPQHF. DNA of the CDR3: TGTGCCAGCAGCTCCTTTGACAGGGGGCTGAGCAATCAGCCCCAGCATTTT. V is TRBV5-6 and J is TRBJ1-5; 10 nucleotides match TRBD1. Germline lookup yields CDR1 SGHDT and CDR2 YYEEEE. V shed 3 bases, J shed 1 base, and the junction held 7 bases outside the gene matches. This CDR3 spans 17 amino acids.

The chain combines TRBV11-1 with TRBJ2-7; D tentatively reads TRBD1 or TRBD2 (6 bases each). The CDR3 covers 13 residues. V lost 0 bases and J 5 bases, leaving 8 bases between the germline ends. Germline V CDR1 and CDR2: SGHAT, FQDESV (reference sequence). CDR3 amino acids: CASSLAGGDEQYF. CDR3 DNA sequence: TGTGCCAGCAGCTTAGCGGGGGGCGACGAGCAGTACTTC.

The chain recombines TRBV13 with TRBJ1-4, with D uncertain. CDR3 size: 14 residues. CDR1 and CDR2 (germline): PRHDT, FYEKMQ (reference sequence). Deletions cut 5 bases from V and 3 bases from J, with 10 bases between. DNA of the CDR3: TGTGCCAGCAGCGCGAGGGCGTCTAATGAAAAACTGTTTTTT. Encoded protein: CASSARASNEKLFF.

This chain connects TRBV2 to TRBJ2-5; D is unresolved. Looked up from germline, CDR1 is SNHLY and CDR2 is FYNNEI. The CDR3 has 13 residues. V lost 4 bases, J lost 1 base, and 7 bases lay in between. The CDR3 sequence: CASSVLLQETQYF. CDR3 nucleotides: TGTGCCAGCAGTGTTCTCCTCCAAGAGACCCAGTACTTC.

This clone appeared a few times. The chain has TRBV6-5 and TRBJ1-1; 7 bases line up with TRBD1. The germline CDR1 and CDR2 sequences are MNHEY and SVGAGI. CDR3 length equals 14 residues. Trimming cost V 5 bases and J 3 bases; bases outside gene matches: 6. The CDR3 protein is CASSTRTGDTEAFF. The CDR3 nucleotides read TGTGCCAGCAGTACGAGGACAGGCGACACTGAAGCTTTCTTT.

The chain links TRBV30 to TRBJ1-2, with D perhaps TRBD1 (6 bases). Trimming removed 6 bases at V and 4 bases at J, with 15 bases between. The CDR3 has 13 residues. The germline gives CDR1 GTSNPN, CDR2 SVGIG (reference sequence). Here the CDR3 reads CACPTGAGYGYTF. For the CDR3, the DNA is TGTGCCTGTCCTACGGGGGCTGGCTATGGCTACACCTTC.

The chain has TRBV7-9 and TRBJ1-5; D not resolved. The CDR3 length is 12 residues. The germline V gene has CDR1 SEHNR and CDR2 FQNEAQ (reference sequence). Trimming stripped 6 bases from V and 6 bases from J, with 9 bases between. The CDR3 nucleotides are TGTGCCAGCAGTCTTTCAAGTCAGCCCCAGCATTTT. Its protein product is CASSLSSQPQHF.

The chain joins TRBV29-1 to TRBJ2-3; perhaps TRBD2 as D (6 bases). Trimming cost V 6 bases and J 0 bases, with 13 bases left between them. The CDR3 is made up of 14 amino acids. Germline V gene sequence: CDR1 SQVTM, CDR2 ANQGSEA. This chain's CDR3 is CSVPGGASTDTQYF. For the CDR3, the DNA is TGCAGCGTCCCCGGGGGAGCTAGCACAGATACGCAGTATTTT.

The chain is built from TRBV6-5 and TRBJ2-3, with a tentative D call TRBD2 (5 bases). In germline, CDR1 is MNHEY, CDR2 SVGAGI. CDR3 size: 13 residues. Trimming left V 2 bases short and J 9 bases short, with 12 bases between. The CDR3 loop is CASSYGSGYTQYF. The CDR3 coding sequence is TGTGCCAGCAGTTACGGGTCGGGATACACGCAGTATTTT.

This clone was counted a few times. This chain uses TRBV5-6 with TRBJ2-3, with 10 bases that match TRBD2. V lost 3 bases and J lost 4; bases outside the gene matches: 11. CDR3 length: 17 residues. Germline V gene lookup returns CDR1 SGHDT and CDR2 YYEEEE. The CDR3 region is CASSSLGTSVGADTQYF. CDR3 in DNA: TGTGCCAGCAGCTCCCTCGGGACTAGCGTCGGCGCAGATACGCAGTATTTT.

The gene calls are TRBV30 and TRBJ1-1; TRBD1 might be the D (6 bases). The CDR3 spans 13 residues. V was pared by 5 bases and J by 1 base, with 11 bases between. Germline V gives CDR1 GTSNPN, CDR2 SVGIG (reference sequence). Here the CDR3 DNA reads TGTGCCTGGTCGGGACAAACGAACACTGAAGCTTTCTTT. Translating it yields CAWSGQTNTEAFF.

The chain has TRBV7-8 and TRBJ2-7, with D unclear. V was trimmed by 1 base and J by 1 base, leaving 8 bases between them. Per the germline V gene, CDR1 is SGHVS and CDR2 is FQNEAQ. The CDR3 spans 14 residues. The DNA for the CDR3 is TGTGCCAGCAGCTTAGAGAAGGATTCCTACGAGCAGTACTTC. It yields the protein CASSLEKDSYEQYF.

The chain uses TRBV19 and TRBJ1-1, with 9 nucleotides matching TRBD1. CDR1 is LNHDA, CDR2 SQIVND, per germline (reference sequence). The CDR3 totals 16 residues. The V and J ends lost 3 bases and 6 bases, in that order; junction bases with no gene match: 11. The CDR3 DNA follows: TGTGCCAGTAGTATGCTACAGGGGGCCAGCAGACCTGAAGCTTTCTTT. This gives the protein CASSMLQGASRPEAFF.

The sample holds a few counts of this clone. This chain uses TRBV29-1 with TRBJ1-1; weak D call: TRBD1 (5 bases). The CDR3 length is 10 residues. Looked up from germline, CDR1 is SQVTM and CDR2 is ANQGSEA. The V and J ends lost 7 bases and 2 bases respectively, with 5 bases between them. CDR3 nucleotides: TGCAGCGGGGACAACACTGAAGCTTTCTTT. Translating it yields CSGDNTEAFF.

This clone was observed a few times. This chain links TRBV16 with TRBJ1-4; D gene unclear. The CDR3 length is 15 residues. Germline V gives CDR1 KGHSY, CDR2 FQNENV. The germline V and J ends were trimmed by 1 base and 8 bases, with 14 bases remaining between them. Here the CDR3 DNA reads TGTGCCAGCAGCCAATTTTTCCAGGCGGACGAAAAACTGTTTTTT. Translating it yields CASSQFFQADEKLFF.

V usage is TRBV4-1 and J usage is TRBJ1-1; 9 bases are shared with TRBD1. This CDR3 comprises 12 residues. CDR1 and CDR2 from the germline V gene are MGHRA and YSYEKL. V lost 4 bases, J lost 9 bases, and 3 bases stayed unmatched. The CDR3, as DNA: TGCGCCAGCAGCCGGACAGGGGCGCAAGCTTTCTTT. It yields the protein CASSRTGAQAFF.

The V call is TRBV6-6, the J call TRBJ2-5, with 7 positions matching TRBD2. V was pared by 5 bases and J by 5 bases, with 8 bases of the junction left unmatched. CDR1 and CDR2 (germline): MNHNY, SVGAGI (reference sequence). The CDR3 extends over 14 amino acids. The CDR3 bases are TGTGCCAGCAGTAGCGGGGTCCGAAAGGAGACCCAGTACTTC. It translates to CASSSGVRKETQYF.

This chain joins TRBV9 and TRBJ2-6; possibly TRBD1 for D (6 bases). The CDR3 has 17 residues. From germline, CDR1 is SGDLS and CDR2 YYNGEE. Deletions cut 4 bases from V and 3 bases from J, with 17 bases between. The DNA for the CDR3 is TGTGCCAGCAGCCTATGGGACAATCGCTTTGGGGCCAACGTCCTGACTTTC. As protein: CASSLWDNRFGANVLTF.

V usage is TRBV29-1 and J usage is TRBJ1-2, with 10 bases that match TRBD1. The junction had 3 bases not matched to a gene; V was cut back by 6 bases and J by 8 bases. The CDR3 runs 11 residues. Germline V lookup: CDR1 SQVTM, CDR2 ANQGSEA. The CDR3: CSVRTGGGYTF. The CDR3 bases are TGCAGCGTCCGGACAGGGGGAGGCTACACCTTC.

The rearrangement joins TRBV23-1 to TRBJ2-4; D remains unclear. TRBV23-1 is designated an ORF whose function remains uncertain. Trimming took off 0 bases at V and 0 bases at J, with 15 bases between the two ends. CDR3 length: 18 amino acids. The CDR3 region has the DNA TGCGCCAGCAGTCAATCGATCCCGCCCAAAGTAGCCAAAAACATTCAGTACTTC. Translating gives CASSQSIPPKVAKNIQYF.

This clone was seen only a few times. The CDR3 spells CASSSGGTQPQHF. CDR3 in DNA: TGTGCCAGCAGCTCGGGAGGAACCCAGCCCCAGCATTTT. The chain recombines TRBV5-6 with TRBJ1-5; D is unclear. V lost 3 bases to trimming and J lost 7 bases, with 11 bases between them. Germline-derived CDR1 and CDR2 are SGHDT and YYEEEE. This CDR3 region has 13 residues.

The rearrangement links TRBV27 to TRBJ1-5; D ambiguous. Germline loops: CDR1 MNHEY, CDR2 SMNVEV (reference sequence). This CDR3 is 15 amino acids long. Trimming cost V 3 bases and J 5 bases, with 14 bases left between them. CDR3 nucleotide sequence: TGTGCCAGCAGTTTTCGTCGGCCGCTCGATCAGCCCCAGCATTTT. Its protein is CASSFRRPLDQPQHF.

This sequence joins TRBV2 and TRBJ1-2; D is unclear. Germline V gives CDR1 SNHLY, CDR2 FYNNEI. V lost 8 bases, J lost 2 bases, and 9 bases lay in between. The CDR3 covers 12 residues. The CDR3 region is CASEDGNYGYTF. The CDR3 nucleotides are TGTGCCAGCGAAGACGGAAACTATGGCTACACCTTC.

The V and J genes are TRBV11-2 and TRBJ2-3; D call uncertain. V gave up 5 bases and J gave up 4 bases, with 7 bases separating them. Germline V gives CDR1 SGHAT, CDR2 FQNNGV. The CDR3 runs 12 residues. DNA for the CDR3: TGTGCCAGCAGCCCTATTTCAGATACGCAGTATTTT. It encodes CASSPISDTQYF.

The V gene is TRBV30, the J gene TRBJ2-7, with a possible D match to TRBD2 (5 bases). Germline V gene lookup returns CDR1 GTSNPN and CDR2 SVGIG (reference sequence). The length of the CDR3 is 13 residues. V lost 3 bases, J lost 0 bases, and 9 bases lay in between. The CDR3 here is CAWRGGASYEQYF. The CDR3 DNA follows: TGTGCCTGGAGAGGAGGAGCCTCCTACGAGCAGTACTTC.

This clone appeared a few times. The rearrangement links TRBV4-3 to TRBJ2-3; 9 nucleotides match TRBD1. Germline lookup yields CDR1 LGHNA and CDR2 YSLEER. The CDR3 runs to 15 residues. Germline trimming cut 2 bases from V and 6 bases from J; bases unmatched to any gene: 6. This CDR3 is CASSQRDRVADTQYF. CDR3 sequence (DNA): TGCGCCAGCAGCCAACGGGACAGGGTTGCCGATACGCAGTATTTT.

V usage is TRBV7-2 and J usage is TRBJ1-6, with TRBD1 matching over 9 bases. There are 15 residues in the CDR3. J gave up 7 bases and V 5 bases, and 6 bases lay outside the gene matches. CDR1 SGHTA and CDR2 FQGNSA come from the germline V gene. The chain's CDR3 is CASSQWTGANSPLHF. As DNA, the CDR3 is TGTGCCAGCAGCCAGTGGACAGGGGCGAATTCACCCCTCCACTTT.

The V call is TRBV25-1, the J call TRBJ2-1; possible D gene TRBD1, 5 bases. V was clipped by 3 bases and J by 5 bases, with 17 bases between them. Germline assignment: CDR1 MGHDK and CDR2 SYGVNS. The length of the CDR3 is 16 residues. CDR3 loop: CASSDQNGAGNNEQFF. CDR3 coding DNA: TGTGCCAGCAGTGACCAGAATGGCGCAGGGAACAATGAGCAGTTCTTC.

The chain links TRBV29-1 to TRBJ1-4; 7 nucleotides line up with TRBD1. The CDR3 has 14 amino acids. The V gene end was trimmed by 1 base and the J gene end by 7 bases; junction bases not matched to a gene: 6. Germline-derived CDR1 and CDR2 are SQVTM and ANQGSEA. CDR3 DNA sequence: TGCAGCGTTGAAGGCAGGGGGAAAGCTGAAAAACTGTTTTTT. Residues: CSVEGRGKAEKLFF.